This T cell receptor beta chain was captured by sequencing in a study of immune evolution from preneoplasia to lung adenocarcinoma. TCRdb keeps only in-frame clones here, not all; method: immunoSEQ multiplex PCR. This table holds 10,000 or so clones, around 80% found once. The CDR3 loop spans 16 amino acids. The germline V gene has CDR1 MNHEY and CDR2 SMNVEV (reference sequence). Losses at the gene ends were 5 bases for V and 0 bases for J; bases not matched to a gene: 8. With respect to this clone: Its antigen is still unknown.

Findings and limits, study-wide: From normal lung to invasive adenocarcinoma, top clone frequencies appeared to decrease. Clonality was highest in normal lung, lower in later-stage lesions apparently.

Two lung cancer pathologists independently confirmed each histologic diagnosis. After pathologic assessment, macro-dissection selected premalignant or tumor cells for extraction. The V gene is TRBV27, the J gene TRBJ2-7, with TRBD2 identical over 9 bases. Sequencing input: FFPE minimally invasive lung adenocarcinoma tissue. This TCR derives from a person between 65 and 79 years old with lung adenocarcinoma. Some clones in this sample may be carry-over from other donors' samples. This CDR3 reads CASSISRLAASYEQYF. The CDR3, as DNA: TGTGCCAGCAGTATCAGCCGACTAGCGGCCTCCTACGAGCAGTACTTC.